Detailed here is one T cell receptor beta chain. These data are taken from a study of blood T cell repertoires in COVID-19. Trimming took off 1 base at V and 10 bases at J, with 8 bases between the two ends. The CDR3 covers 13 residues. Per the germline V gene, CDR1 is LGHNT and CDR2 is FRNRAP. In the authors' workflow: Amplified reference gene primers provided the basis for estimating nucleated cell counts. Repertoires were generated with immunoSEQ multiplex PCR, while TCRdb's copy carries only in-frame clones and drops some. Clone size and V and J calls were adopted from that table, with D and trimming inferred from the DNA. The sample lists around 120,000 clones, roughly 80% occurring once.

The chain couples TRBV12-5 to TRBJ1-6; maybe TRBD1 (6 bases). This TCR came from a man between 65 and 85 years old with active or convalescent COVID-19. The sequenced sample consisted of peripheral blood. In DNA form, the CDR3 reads TGTGCTAGTGGTTTGGAACAGGGCTCACCCCTCCACTTT. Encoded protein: CASGLEQGSPLHF.